This T cell receptor (beta chain) is from a study of shared clonotypes between healthy human individuals. The CDR3 spans 15 residues. Trimming removed 2 bases from V and 5 bases from J; junction bases left unmatched: 8. Germline CDR1 reads MNHEY; CDR2 reads SVGAGI. Sequencing used immunoSEQ multiplex PCR; TCRdb keeps in-frame clones, though not all of them. The repertoire has more than 400,000 clones, roughly 80% of them found once; the top ten carry around 12%. This clone turned up a few times. The V gene is TRBV6-5, the J gene TRBJ2-7; the match to TRBD1 covers 8 bases. Input material: PBMCs. The source is a woman aged 40 to 50 in good health. Some clones in this sample may be carry-over from other donors' samples. CDR3 region: CASSYTPDRADEQYF. The CDR3 region has the DNA TGTGCCAGCAGTTACACCCCGGACAGGGCGGACGAGCAGTACTTC.